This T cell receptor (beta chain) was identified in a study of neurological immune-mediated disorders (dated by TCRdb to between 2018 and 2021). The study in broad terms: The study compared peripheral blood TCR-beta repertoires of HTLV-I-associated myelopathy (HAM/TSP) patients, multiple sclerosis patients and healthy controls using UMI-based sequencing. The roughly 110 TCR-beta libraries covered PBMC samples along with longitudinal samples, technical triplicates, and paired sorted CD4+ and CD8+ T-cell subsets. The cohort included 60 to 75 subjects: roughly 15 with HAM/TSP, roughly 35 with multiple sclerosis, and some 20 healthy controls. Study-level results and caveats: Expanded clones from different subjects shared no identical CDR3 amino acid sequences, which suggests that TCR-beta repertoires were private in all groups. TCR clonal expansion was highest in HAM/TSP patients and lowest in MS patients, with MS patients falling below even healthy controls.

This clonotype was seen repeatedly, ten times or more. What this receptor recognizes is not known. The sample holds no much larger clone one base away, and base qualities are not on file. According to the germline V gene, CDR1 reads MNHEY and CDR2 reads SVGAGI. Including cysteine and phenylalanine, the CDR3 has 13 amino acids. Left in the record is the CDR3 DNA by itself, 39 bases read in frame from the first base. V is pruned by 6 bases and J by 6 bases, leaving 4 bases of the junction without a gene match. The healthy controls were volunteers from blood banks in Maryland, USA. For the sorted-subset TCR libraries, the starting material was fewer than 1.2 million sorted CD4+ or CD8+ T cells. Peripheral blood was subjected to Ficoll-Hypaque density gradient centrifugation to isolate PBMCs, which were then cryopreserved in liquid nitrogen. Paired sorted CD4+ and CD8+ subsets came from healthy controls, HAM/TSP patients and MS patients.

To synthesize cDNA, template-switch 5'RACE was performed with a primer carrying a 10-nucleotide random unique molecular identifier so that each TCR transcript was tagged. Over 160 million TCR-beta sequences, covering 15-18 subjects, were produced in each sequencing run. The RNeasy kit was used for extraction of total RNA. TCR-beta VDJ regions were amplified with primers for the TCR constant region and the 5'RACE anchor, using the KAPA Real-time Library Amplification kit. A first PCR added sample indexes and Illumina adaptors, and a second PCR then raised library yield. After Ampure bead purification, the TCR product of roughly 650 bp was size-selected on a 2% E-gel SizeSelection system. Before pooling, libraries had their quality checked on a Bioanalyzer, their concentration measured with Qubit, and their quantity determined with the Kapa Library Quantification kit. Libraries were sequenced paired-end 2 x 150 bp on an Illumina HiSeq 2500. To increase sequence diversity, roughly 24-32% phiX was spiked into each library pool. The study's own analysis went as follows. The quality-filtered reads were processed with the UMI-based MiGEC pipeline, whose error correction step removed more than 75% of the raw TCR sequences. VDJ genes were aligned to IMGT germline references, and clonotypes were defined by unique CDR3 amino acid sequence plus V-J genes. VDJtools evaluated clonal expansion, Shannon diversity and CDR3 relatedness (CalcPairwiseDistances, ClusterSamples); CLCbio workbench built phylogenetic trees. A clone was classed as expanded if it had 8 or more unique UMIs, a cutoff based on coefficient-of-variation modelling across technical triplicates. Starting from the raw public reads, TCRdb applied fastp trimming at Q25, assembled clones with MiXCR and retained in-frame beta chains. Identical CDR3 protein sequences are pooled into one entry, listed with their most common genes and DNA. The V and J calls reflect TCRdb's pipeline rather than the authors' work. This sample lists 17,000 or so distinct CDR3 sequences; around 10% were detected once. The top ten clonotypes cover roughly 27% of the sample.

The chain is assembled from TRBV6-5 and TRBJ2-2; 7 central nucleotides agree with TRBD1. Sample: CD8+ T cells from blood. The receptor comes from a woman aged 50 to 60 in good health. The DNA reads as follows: TGTGCCAGCAGCCTAGGACAGGCCGGGGAGCTGTTTTTT. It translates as CASSLGQAGELFF.